This passage covers 16 T cell receptor beta chains from one sample sequenced in a study of monozygotic twins with inflammatory bowel disease. TCRdb re-called the 5' RACE reads and catalogs CDR3 proteins one per entry, DNA excluded. Its listing shows some 440,000 distinct CDR3 sequences. Sequences were obtained from blood. The receptors here all came from a human donor with ulcerative colitis or Crohn's disease, or a healthy co-twin of an affected twin (not recorded which).

The chain joins TRBV5-1 to TRBJ2-1. The CDR3 has 14 amino acids. CDR1 is SGHRS and CDR2 is YFSETQ in the germline V gene. CDR3 sequence: CASSPISGNNEQFF.

This chain uses TRBV7-9 with TRBJ2-6; TCRdb picks TRBD2, but there is no DNA to check that call. The CDR3 spans 15 residues. CDR1 SEHNR and CDR2 FQNEAQ come from the germline V gene (reference sequence). CDR3 protein: CASSSAESGANVLTF.

This chain links TRBV19 with TRBJ1-2; the D call of TRBD1 rests on TCRdb alone, since no DNA is present to check it. The length of the CDR3 is 16 residues. CDR1 is LNHDA, CDR2 SQIVND, per germline (reference sequence). CDR3 sequence reads: CASKQVGQGVSRGYTF.

The V call is TRBV20-1, the J call TRBJ1-6; TCRdb returns TRBD1, unconfirmable since there is no DNA. This CDR3 is built from 17 residues. The germline gives CDR1 DFQATT, CDR2 SNEGSKA (reference sequence). CDR3 sequence: CSAPLTGGTSYNSPLHF.

The J gene is TRBJ2-2, the V gene TRBV5-1; TCRdb reports TRBD1, a call that lacks DNA to check it against. The CDR3 loop spans 15 amino acids. Germline CDR1 and CDR2: SGHRS and YFSETQ. The CDR3 sequence: CASSFGRENTGEPFF.

This rearrangement joins TRBV2 to TRBJ2-5; checking the TCRdb D call of TRBD2 is not possible without DNA. This CDR3 spans 14 amino acids. CDR1 and CDR2 (germline): SNHLY, FYNNEI. The CDR3 spells CARGGLAEEETQYF.

This CDR3 reads CASSQGLARPDTQYF. The chain links TRBV11-2 to TRBJ2-3; TCRdb outputs TRBD2, but without DNA this stays unchecked. CDR3 length: 15 amino acids. CDR1 and CDR2 from the germline V gene are SGHAT and FQNNGV.

V and J are TRBV3-1 and TRBJ2-1; with no DNA, the TCRdb D assignment of TRBD1 cannot be verified. There are 17 residues in the CDR3. The germline CDR1 and CDR2 sequences are LGHDT and YNNKEL (reference sequence). This CDR3 is CASSRTSTGGNYNEQFF.

The rearrangement joins TRBV12-3 or TRBV12-4 to TRBJ1-5; TCRdb calls TRBD1, which cannot be checked without DNA. This CDR3 region has 14 residues. CDR3 in amino acids: CASSLDRGNQPQHF.

This chain uses TRBV7-2 with TRBJ1-1; as DNA is missing, the TRBD1 call by TCRdb cannot be tested. The CDR3 totals 15 residues. The germline V gene encodes CDR1 SGHTA and CDR2 FQGNSA. This CDR3 reads CASSLGRGGRTEAFF.

The chain uses TRBV24-1 and TRBJ2-7; the TCRdb call, TRBD1, lacks DNA for checking. Germline values: CDR1 KGHDR, CDR2 SFDVKD. This CDR3 spans 13 amino acids. CDR3 loop: CATSDADSHEQYF.

The genes are TRBV7-2 and TRBJ2-5; TCRdb selects TRBD2, and the lack of DNA leaves this call unchecked. The germline V gene encodes CDR1 SGHTA and CDR2 FQGNSA. The CDR3 has 14 residues. CDR3 region: CASSSRGRQETQYF.

The CDR3 is CASSLVAGGPGTQYF. This chain links TRBV5-6 with TRBJ2-3; TCRdb reports TRBD2, a call that lacks DNA to check it against. The CDR3 is 15 amino acids. Germline lookup yields CDR1 SGHDT and CDR2 YYEEEE.

This chain links TRBV14 with TRBJ1-5. The germline V gene has CDR1 SGHDN and CDR2 FVKESK. The CDR3 consists of 13 residues. This CDR3 reads CASSQALDQPQHF.

The gene calls are TRBV29-1 and TRBJ1-1; TCRdb designates TRBD1, a call that cannot be tested without DNA. Germline V CDR1 and CDR2: SQVTM, ANQGSEA. The CDR3 has 13 residues. This chain's CDR3 is CSAHLGQGTEAFF. Drawing the rest from reference TRBV29-1 and TRBJ1-1, the complete variable domain is SAVISQKPSRDICQRGTSLTIQCQVDSQVTMMFWYRQQPGQSLTLIATANQGSEATYESGFVIDKFPISRPNLTFSTLTVSNMSPEDSSIYLCSAHLGQGTEAFFGQGTRLTVV.

The chain employs TRBV7-2 and TRBJ2-1; the D call of TRBD1 rests on TCRdb alone, since no DNA is present to check it. This CDR3 is 17 amino acids long. Looked up from germline, CDR1 is SGHTA and CDR2 is FQGNSA. The CDR3 here is CASSSPQAGRSINEQFF.